The T cell receptor beta chain described here comes from a study of blood T cell repertoires in COVID-19. Study as a whole: Sites across the United States, Italy and Spain contributed samples from acute and convalescent COVID-19. T cells, B-cell-depleted T cells, or PBMCs supplied cDNA or gDNA.

The sample holds one count of this clone. Deletions cut 5 bases from V and 0 bases from J, with 14 bases between. The germline V gene encodes CDR1 MNHEY and CDR2 SMNVEV (reference sequence). This CDR3 has 17 amino acids. This table comes from immunoSEQ multiplex PCR, and its TCRdb copy is limited to in-frame clones, with some not included. Seen here are tens of thousands of clones, around 88% observed once, and the top ten hold 7% to 8.5%. The V and J genes are TRBV27 and TRBJ1-6, with a possible D match to TRBD1 (5 bases). The sequenced sample consisted of peripheral blood. This receptor was taken from a woman between 70 and 85 years old with acute or convalescent COVID-19. The CDR3 DNA reads as TGTGCCAGCAGTCCCCGGAACAGGTTCTCCTATAATTCACCCCTCCACTTT. Encoded protein: CASSPRNRFSYNSPLHF.